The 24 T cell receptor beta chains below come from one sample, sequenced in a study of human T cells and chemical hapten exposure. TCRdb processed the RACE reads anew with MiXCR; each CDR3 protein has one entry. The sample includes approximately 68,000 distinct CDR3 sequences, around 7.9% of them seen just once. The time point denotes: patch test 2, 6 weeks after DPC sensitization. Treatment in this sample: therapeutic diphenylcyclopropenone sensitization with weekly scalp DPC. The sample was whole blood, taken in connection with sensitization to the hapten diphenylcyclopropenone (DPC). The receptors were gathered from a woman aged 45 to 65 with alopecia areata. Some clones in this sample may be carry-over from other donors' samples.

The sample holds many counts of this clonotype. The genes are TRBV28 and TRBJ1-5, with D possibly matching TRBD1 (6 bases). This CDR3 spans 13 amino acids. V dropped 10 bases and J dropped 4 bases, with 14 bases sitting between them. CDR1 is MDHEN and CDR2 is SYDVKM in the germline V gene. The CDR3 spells CANQQGINQPQHF. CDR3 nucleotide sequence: TGTGCCAACCAACAGGGAATTAATCAGCCCCAGCATTTT.

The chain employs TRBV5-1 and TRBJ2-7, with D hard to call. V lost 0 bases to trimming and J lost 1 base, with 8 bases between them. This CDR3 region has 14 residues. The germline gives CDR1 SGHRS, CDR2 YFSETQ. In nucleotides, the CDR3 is TGCGCCAGCAGCTTGGGGGGTACGTCCTACGAGCAGTACTTC. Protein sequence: CASSLGGTSYEQYF.

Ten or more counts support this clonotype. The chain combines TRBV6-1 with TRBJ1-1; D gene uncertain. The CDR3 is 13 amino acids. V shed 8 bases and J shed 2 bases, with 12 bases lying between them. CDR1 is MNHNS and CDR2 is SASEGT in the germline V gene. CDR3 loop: CASQGALNTEAFF. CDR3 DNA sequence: TGTGCCAGCCAAGGAGCGCTTAACACTGAAGCTTTCTTT.

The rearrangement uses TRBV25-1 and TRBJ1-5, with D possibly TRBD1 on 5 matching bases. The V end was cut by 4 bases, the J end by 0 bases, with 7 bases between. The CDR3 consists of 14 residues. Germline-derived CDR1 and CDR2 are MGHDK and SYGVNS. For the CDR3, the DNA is TGTGCCAGCAGTGTCCAGGGTAGCAATCAGCCCCAGCATTTT. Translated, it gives CASSVQGSNQPQHF.

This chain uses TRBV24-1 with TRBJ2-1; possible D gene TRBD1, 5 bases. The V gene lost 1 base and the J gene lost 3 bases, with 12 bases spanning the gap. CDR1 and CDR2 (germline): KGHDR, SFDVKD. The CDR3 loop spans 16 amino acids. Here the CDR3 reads CATSDFGQGNYNEQFF. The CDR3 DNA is TGTGCCACCAGTGATTTTGGGCAGGGAAACTACAATGAGCAGTTCTTC.

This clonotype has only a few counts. The CDR3 protein is CASSPPTGEEGQPQHF. CDR3 nucleotides: TGTGCCAGCAGCCCCCCGACAGGGGAAGAAGGTCAGCCCCAGCATTTT. The chain links TRBV5-6 to TRBJ1-5, with TRBD1 matching 8 bases. Germline CDR1 reads SGHDT; CDR2 reads YYEEEE. The CDR3 contains 16 residues. With V trimmed by 4 bases and J by 6 bases, 12 bases remained unmatched. The whole variable domain, remainder taken from reference TRBV5-6 and TRBJ1-5, is DAGVTQSPTHLIKTRGQQVTLRCSPKSGHDTVSWYQQALGQGPQFIFQYYEEEERQRGNFPDRFSGHQFPNYSSELNVNALLLGDSALYLCASSPPTGEEGQPQHFGDGTRLSIL.

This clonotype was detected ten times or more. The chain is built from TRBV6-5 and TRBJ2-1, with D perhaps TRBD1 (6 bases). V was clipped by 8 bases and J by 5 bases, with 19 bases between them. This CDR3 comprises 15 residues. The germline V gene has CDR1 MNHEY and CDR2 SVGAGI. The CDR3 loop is CASAGDGLGDNEQFF. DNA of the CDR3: TGTGCCAGCGCAGGGGACGGTCTTGGCGACAATGAGCAGTTCTTC.

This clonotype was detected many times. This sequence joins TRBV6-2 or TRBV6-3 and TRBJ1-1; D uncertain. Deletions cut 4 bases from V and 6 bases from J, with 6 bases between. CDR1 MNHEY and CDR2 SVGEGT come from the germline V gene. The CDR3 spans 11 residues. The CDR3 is CASSSPPEAFF. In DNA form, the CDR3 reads TGTGCCAGCAGTTCTCCGCCTGAAGCTTTCTTT.

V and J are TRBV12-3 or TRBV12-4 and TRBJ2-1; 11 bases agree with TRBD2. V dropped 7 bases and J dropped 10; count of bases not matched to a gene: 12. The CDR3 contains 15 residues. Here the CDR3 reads CASTLLTSGGGEQFF. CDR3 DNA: TGTGCCAGCACCCTACTAACTAGCGGGGGAGGGGAGCAGTTCTTC.

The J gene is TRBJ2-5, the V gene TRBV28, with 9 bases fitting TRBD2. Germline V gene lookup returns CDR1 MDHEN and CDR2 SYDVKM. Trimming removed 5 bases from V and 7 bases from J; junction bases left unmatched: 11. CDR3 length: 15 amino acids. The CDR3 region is CASSLSSGMGGTQYF. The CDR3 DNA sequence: TGTGCCAGCAGTCTGTCTAGCGGGATGGGAGGGACCCAGTACTTC.

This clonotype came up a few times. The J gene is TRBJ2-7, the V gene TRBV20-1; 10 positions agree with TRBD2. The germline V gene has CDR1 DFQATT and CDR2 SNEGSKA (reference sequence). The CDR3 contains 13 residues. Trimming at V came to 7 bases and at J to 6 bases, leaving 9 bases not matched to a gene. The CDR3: CSVLLAGSGEQYF. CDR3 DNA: TGCAGTGTCCTACTAGCGGGATCGGGCGAGCAGTACTTC.

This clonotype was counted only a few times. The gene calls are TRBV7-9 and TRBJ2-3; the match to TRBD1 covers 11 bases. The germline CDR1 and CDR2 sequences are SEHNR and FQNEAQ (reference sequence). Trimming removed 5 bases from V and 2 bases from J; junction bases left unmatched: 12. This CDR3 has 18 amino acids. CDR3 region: CASSPPGQGGTPTDTQYF. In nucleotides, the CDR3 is TGTGCCAGCAGCCCCCCGGGACAGGGGGGGACTCCCACAGATACGCAGTATTTT.

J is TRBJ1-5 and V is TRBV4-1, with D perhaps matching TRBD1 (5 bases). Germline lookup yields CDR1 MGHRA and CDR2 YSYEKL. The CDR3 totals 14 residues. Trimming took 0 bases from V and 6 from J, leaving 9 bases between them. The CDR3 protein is CASSQEEGVQPQHF. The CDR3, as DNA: TGCGCCAGCAGCCAAGAAGAAGGGGTTCAGCCCCAGCATTTT.

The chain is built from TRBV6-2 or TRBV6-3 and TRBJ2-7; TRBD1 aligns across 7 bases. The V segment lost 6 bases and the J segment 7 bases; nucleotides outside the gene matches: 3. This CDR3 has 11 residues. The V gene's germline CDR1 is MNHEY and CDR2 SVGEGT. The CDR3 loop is CASRRQGEQYF. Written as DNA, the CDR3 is TGTGCCAGCAGAAGACAGGGAGAGCAGTACTTC.

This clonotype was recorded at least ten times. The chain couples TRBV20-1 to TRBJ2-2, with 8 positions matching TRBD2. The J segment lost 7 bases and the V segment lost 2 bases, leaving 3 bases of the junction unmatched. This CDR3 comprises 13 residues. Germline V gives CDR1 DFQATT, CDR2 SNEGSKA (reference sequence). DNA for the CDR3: TGCAGTGCTAGACCCGGGGGGGACGGGGAGCTGTTTTTT. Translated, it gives CSARPGGDGELFF.

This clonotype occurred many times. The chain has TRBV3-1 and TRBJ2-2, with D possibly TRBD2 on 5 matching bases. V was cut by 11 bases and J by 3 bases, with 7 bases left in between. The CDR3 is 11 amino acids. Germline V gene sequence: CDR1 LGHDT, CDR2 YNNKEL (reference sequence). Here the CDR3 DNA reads TGTGCCTCCGGGGACACCGGGGAGCTGTTTTTT. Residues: CASGDTGELFF.

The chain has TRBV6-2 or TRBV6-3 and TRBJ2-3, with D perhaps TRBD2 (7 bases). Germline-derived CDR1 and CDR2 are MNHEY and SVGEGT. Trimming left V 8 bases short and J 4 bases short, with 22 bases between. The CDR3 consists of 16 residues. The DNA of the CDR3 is TGTGCCAGCGCGCCCTGGTTAGGGGGAGGGCCAGATACGCAGTATTTT. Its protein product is CASAPWLGGGPDTQYF.

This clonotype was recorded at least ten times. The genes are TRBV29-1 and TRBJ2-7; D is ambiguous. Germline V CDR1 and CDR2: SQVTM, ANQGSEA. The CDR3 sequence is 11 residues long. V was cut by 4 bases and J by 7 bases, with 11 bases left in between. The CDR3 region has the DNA TGCAGCGTTGTTTTATTAAGGGAGCAGTACTTC. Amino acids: CSVVLLREQYF.

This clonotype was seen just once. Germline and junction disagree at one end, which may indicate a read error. DNA for the CDR3: TGTGTCAGCAGCACGGGACAGGGGGAGGTCGGCTACACCTTC. Its translation: CVSSTGQGEVGYTF. V is TRBV7-2 and J is TRBJ1-2; 11 positions match TRBD1. Germline CDR1 and CDR2: SGHTA and FQGNSA. CDR3 length equals 14 residues.

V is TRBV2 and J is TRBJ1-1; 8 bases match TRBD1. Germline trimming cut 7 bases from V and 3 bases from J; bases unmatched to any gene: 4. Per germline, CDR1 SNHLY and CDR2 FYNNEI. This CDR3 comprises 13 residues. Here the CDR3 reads CASTGTGYTEAFF. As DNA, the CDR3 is TGTGCCAGCACTGGGACAGGTTACACTGAAGCTTTCTTT.

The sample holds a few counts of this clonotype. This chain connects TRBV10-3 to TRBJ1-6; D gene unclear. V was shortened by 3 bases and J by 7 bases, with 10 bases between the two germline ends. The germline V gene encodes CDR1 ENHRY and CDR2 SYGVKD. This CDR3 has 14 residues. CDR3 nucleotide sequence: TGTGCCATCAGTGACGGGGTAGAAAATTCACCCCTCCACTTT. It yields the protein CAISDGVENSPLHF.

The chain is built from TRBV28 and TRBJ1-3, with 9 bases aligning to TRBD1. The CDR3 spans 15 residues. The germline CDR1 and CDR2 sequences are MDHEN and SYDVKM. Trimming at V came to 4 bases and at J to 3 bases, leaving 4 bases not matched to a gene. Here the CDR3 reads CASSSRTGDGNTIYF. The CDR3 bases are TGTGCCAGCAGTTCCCGGACAGGGGATGGAAACACCATATATTTT.

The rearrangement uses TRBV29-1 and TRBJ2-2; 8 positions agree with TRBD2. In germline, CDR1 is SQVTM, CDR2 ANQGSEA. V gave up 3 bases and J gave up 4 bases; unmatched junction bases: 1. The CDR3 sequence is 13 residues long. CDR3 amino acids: CSVDSGSTGELFF. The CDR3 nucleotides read TGCAGCGTTGACAGCGGGAGCACCGGGGAGCTGTTTTTT.

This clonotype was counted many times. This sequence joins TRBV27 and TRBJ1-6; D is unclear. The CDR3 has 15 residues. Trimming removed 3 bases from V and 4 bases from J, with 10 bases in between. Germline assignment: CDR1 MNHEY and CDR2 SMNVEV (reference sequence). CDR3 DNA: TGTGCCAGCAGTTTCTATGACCCTTATAATTCACCCCTCCACTTT. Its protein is CASSFYDPYNSPLHF.